This entry describes one TCR beta chain. The antigen is unknown. Time point: cycle 4 day 1 (C4D1), after about 6 weeks of nivolumab. Every single patient, without exception, relapsed after autologous stem cell transplantation, and brentuximab vedotin exposure varied. The CDR3 consists of 15 residues. V was trimmed by 4 bases and J by 2 bases, leaving 15 bases between them. Per germline, CDR1 SEHNR and CDR2 FQNEAQ (reference sequence). The data derive from a study of PD-1 blockade in classical Hodgkin lymphoma. Study findings and constraints: The drivers behind the repertoire differences, possibly disease activity or prior therapy, remain undefined. Newly diagnosed patients reportedly had lower baseline TCR diversity than healthy donors.

Only in-frame clones appear in the TCRdb table, and some are missing; sequencing was by immunoSEQ multiplex PCR. There are some 96,000 clones in the sample; approximately 94% occur only once, and roughly 2% lies in the top ten. Sample: peripheral blood mononuclear cells (PBMCs), taken before the fourth cycle of nivolumab. This chain connects TRBV7-9 to TRBJ2-7; D is perhaps TRBD1 or TRBD2 (6 bases each). This clonotype was obtained from a human donor with classical Hodgkin lymphoma. CDR3: CASSSPRGRAYEQYF. As DNA, the CDR3 is TGTGCCAGCAGCTCTCCTCGGGGGCGGGCCTACGAGCAGTACTTC.